This T cell receptor (beta chain) was identified during a study of Ad26.COV2.S vaccination and SARS-CoV-2 variants. General study results and limits: The authors reported substantial breadth in spike-specific CD8+ and CD4+ T cell responses after vaccination. The TCR breadth and depth analyses may have understated or missed part of the total T cell responses.

The protocol was immunoSEQ multiplex PCR, while the TCRdb copy is restricted to in-frame clones and leaves out a portion. The table includes fewer than 100,000 clones, 82% detected once. V dropped 6 bases and J dropped 7 bases, with 21 bases sitting between them. This CDR3 has 15 residues. Germline lookup yields CDR1 MNHEY and CDR2 SVGAGI. Of note for this clone: Its antigen is currently unknown.

This chain joins TRBV6-5 and TRBJ2-5; D gene uncertain. Specimen: peripheral blood, collected after recovery from COVID-19. This receptor was obtained from a human donor who had recovered from COVID-19. This CDR3 reads CASRKRQEATGTQYF. The CDR3 DNA reads TGTGCCAGCAGAAAAAGACAAGAAGCCACCGGGACCCAGTACTTC.